The 6 T cell receptor beta chains below come from one sample, sequenced in a study of identical twins' blood T cells (dated by TCRdb to the early 2010s). The library was obtained by 5' RACE. The sequencer was an Illumina Genome Analyzer IIx. The public reads were run again by TCRdb, first through fastp at Q25 and then through MiXCR, and only productive beta chains were kept. Entries that share a CDR3 protein sequence are merged under the most common genes and DNA. This sample gives around 380,000 distinct CDR3 sequences in total; approximately 30% of them show up just once. The top ten clones comprise approximately 6.6% of the sample. Input material: PBMCs. The receptors originated from a woman aged 18-55 years in good health.

On this clonotype: A much larger clonotype is one base distant, so this may be a read error. The chain couples TRBV18 to TRBJ1-2; D is possibly TRBD1 (6 bases). This CDR3 comprises 14 residues. CDR1 KGHSH and CDR2 LQKENI come from the germline V gene. The V gene lost 10 bases and the J gene lost 7 bases, with 22 bases spanning the gap. CDR3 sequence (DNA): TGTGCCATCGAGGGGACATCGCGGTCAGGTGGCTACACCTTC. Translating it yields CAIEGTSRSGGYTF.

There are many counts of this clonotype. The rearrangement joins TRBV7-2 to TRBJ1-1, with no clear D. The CDR3 runs to 13 residues. V dropped 0 bases and J dropped 4 bases, with 6 bases sitting between them. Germline-derived CDR1 and CDR2 are SGHTA and FQGNSA. The DNA of the CDR3 is TGTGCCAGCAGCTTAGCCCGGGGCACTGAAGCTTTCTTT. Translation: CASSLARGTEAFF.

This chain connects TRBV2 to TRBJ1-1; D remains unclear. CDR3 length equals 11 residues. Trimming cost V 0 bases and J 7 bases, with 3 bases left between them. CDR1 SNHLY and CDR2 FYNNEI come from the germline V gene. CDR3 loop: CASSEAVEAFF. The CDR3 DNA is TGTGCCAGCAGTGAAGCTGTTGAAGCTTTCTTT.

This clonotype appeared a few times. V usage is TRBV20-1 and J usage is TRBJ2-1; 9 nucleotides line up with TRBD2. V lost 6 bases and J lost 4; bases outside the gene matches: 4. CDR1 is DFQATT and CDR2 is SNEGSKA in the germline V gene (reference sequence). The CDR3 sequence is 13 residues long. The CDR3 DNA reads as TGCAGTGCGCGGGGGGGCTCATACAATGAGCAGTTCTTC. Translation: CSARGGSYNEQFF.

Details on this clonotype: One end of the junction varies from germline; a read error may be responsible. The J gene is TRBJ2-2, the V gene TRBV9; possible D gene TRBD2, 5 bases. CDR1 is SGDLS and CDR2 is YYNGEE in the germline V gene. This CDR3 comprises 12 residues. CDR3 amino acids: CASSVLSGELCF. DNA of the CDR3: TGTGCCAGCAGCGTACTGTCTGGGGAGCTGTGTTTT.

Worth noting for this clonotype: The junction departs from the called germline gene at one end, perhaps through a read error. The chain uses TRBV20-1 and TRBJ1-1; D unresolved. The CDR3 consists of 14 residues. Germline CDR1 DFQATT, CDR2 SNEGSKA (reference sequence). CDR3 region: CSAGDAPDSTEAFF. CDR3 nucleotides: TGCAGTGCTGGAGATGCCCCGGATAGTACTGAAGCTTTCTTT.